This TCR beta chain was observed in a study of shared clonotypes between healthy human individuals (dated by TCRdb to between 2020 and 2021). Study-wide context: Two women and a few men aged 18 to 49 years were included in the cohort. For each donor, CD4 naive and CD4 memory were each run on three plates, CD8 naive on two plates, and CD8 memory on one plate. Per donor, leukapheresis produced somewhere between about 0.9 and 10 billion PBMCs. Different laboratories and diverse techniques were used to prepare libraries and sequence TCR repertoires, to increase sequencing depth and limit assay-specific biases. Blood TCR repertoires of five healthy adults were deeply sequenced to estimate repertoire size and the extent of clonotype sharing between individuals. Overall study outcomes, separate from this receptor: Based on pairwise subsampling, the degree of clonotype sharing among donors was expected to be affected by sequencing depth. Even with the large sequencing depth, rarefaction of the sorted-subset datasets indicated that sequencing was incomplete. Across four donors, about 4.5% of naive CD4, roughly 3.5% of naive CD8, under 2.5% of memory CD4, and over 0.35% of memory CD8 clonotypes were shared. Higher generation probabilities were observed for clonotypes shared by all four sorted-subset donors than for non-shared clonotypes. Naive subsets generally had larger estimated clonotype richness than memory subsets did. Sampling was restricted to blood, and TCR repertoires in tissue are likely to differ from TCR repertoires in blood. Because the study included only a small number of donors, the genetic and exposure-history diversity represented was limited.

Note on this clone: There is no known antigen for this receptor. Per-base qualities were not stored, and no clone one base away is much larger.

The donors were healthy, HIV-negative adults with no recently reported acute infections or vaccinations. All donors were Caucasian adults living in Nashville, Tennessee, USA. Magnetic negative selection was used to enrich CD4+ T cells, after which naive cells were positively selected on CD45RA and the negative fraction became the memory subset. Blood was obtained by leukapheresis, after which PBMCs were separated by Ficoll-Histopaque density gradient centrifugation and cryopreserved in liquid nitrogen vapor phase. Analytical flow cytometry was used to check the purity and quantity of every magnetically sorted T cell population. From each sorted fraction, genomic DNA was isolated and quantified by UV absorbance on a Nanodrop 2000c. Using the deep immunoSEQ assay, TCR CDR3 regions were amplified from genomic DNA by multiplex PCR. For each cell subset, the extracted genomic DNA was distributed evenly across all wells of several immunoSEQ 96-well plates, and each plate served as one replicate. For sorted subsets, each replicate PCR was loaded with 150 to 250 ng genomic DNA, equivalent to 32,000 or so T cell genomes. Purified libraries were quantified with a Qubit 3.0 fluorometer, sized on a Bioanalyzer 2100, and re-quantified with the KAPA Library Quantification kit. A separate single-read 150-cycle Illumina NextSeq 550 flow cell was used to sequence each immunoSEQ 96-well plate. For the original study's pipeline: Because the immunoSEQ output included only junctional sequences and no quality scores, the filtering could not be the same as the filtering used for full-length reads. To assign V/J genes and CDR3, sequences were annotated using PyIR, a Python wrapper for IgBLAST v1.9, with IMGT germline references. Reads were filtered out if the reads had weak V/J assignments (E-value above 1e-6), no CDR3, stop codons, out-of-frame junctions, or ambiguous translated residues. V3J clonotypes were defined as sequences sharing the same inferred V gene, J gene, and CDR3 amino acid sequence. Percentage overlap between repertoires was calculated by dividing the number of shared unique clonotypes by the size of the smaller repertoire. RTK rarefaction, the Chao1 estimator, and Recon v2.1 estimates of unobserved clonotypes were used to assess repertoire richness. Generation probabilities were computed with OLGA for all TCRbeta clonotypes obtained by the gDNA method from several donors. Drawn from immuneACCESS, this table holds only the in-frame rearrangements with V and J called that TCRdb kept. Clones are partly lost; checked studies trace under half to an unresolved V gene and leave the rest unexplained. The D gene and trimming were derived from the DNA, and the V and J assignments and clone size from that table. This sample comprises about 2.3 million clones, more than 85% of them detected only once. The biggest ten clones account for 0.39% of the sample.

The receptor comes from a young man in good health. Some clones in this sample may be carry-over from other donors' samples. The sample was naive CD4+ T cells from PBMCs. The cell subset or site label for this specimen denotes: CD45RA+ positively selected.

The DNA sequence follows: TGCGCCAGCAGCCAAGGCAGACTAGCGGGAGTGGGGGGGGGCACAGATACGCAGTATTTT. It specifies CASSQGRLAGVGGGTDTQYF. The rearranged segments are TRBV4-1 and TRBJ2-3; 12 bases in the middle match TRBD2. The germline V gene specifies MGHRA as CDR1 and YSYEKL as CDR2. CDR3 length: 20 amino acids, cysteine to phenylalanine. This entry keeps only the CDR3 DNA: 60 bases, framed from base 1. Unmatched junction bases come to 12, with V trimmed by 1 base and J by 1 base.